These 12 T cell receptor beta chains originate from one sample sequenced in a study of T cell repertoires in cytomegalovirus infection. One entry per CDR3 protein results from TCRdb running MiXCR on the reads. In the table there are 65,000 to 85,000 distinct CDR3 sequences, about 29% of which are singletons. These TCRs' antigens remain unknown. Sequencing was performed on CD8+ T cells from cultured PBMCs, taken from culture after CMV antigen stimulation. These receptors were taken from a human donor in good health (CMV status not recorded). Some clones in this sample may be carry-over from other donors' samples.

J is TRBJ2-7 and V is TRBV4-1, with D possibly matching TRBD2 (5 bases). Germline V gene lookup returns CDR1 MGHRA and CDR2 YSYEKL. The CDR3 runs to 15 residues. V lost 0 bases to trimming and J lost 4 bases, with 13 bases between them. CDR3 coding DNA: TGCGCCAGCAGCCAAGAACGGGGAACGAGATACGAGCAGTACTTC. Protein sequence: CASSQERGTRYEQYF.

This clonotype was found many times. The V and J genes are TRBV30 and TRBJ2-7; the D call may be TRBD1 or TRBD2 (5 bases each). Germline CDR1 reads GTSNPN; CDR2 reads SVGIG (reference sequence). V shed 2 bases and J shed 5 bases, with 13 bases lying between them. This CDR3 contains 13 residues. The CDR3 reads CAWSQMGVDEQYF. CDR3 bases: TGTGCCTGGAGTCAGATGGGGGTGGACGAGCAGTACTTC.

The rearrangement uses TRBV27 and TRBJ2-1; TRBD2 matches at 7 bases. V dropped 7 bases and J dropped 3; count of bases not matched to a gene: 6. Per the germline V gene, CDR1 is MNHEY and CDR2 is SMNVEV (reference sequence). CDR3 length: 14 residues. Here the CDR3 reads CASTPGTNYNEQFF. Here the CDR3 DNA reads TGTGCCAGCACGCCCGGGACTAACTACAATGAGCAGTTCTTC.

This clonotype was picked up many times. CDR3 sequence reads: CASSLGTGAYEQYF. In DNA, the CDR3 is TGTGCCAGCAGCTTAGGGACAGGGGCCTACGAGCAGTACTTC. The V and J genes are TRBV7-2 and TRBJ2-7; 9 nucleotides match TRBD1. The CDR3 runs to 14 residues. Germline V gives CDR1 SGHTA, CDR2 FQGNSA. Unmatched junction bases numbered 0, after V lost 1 base and J lost 2 bases.

The chain has TRBV13 and TRBJ2-1; 8 bases fit TRBD1. Germline V lookup: CDR1 PRHDT, CDR2 FYEKMQ (reference sequence). With 3 bases clipped from V and 7 bases from J, the junction kept 8 bases outside the gene matches. CDR3 length: 15 amino acids. CDR3 bases: TGTGCCAGCAGCTTGGGGGACAGGCTTTTGAATGAGCAGTTCTTC. It translates to CASSLGDRLLNEQFF.

The CDR3 nucleotides read TGTGCCAGCAGTGCCGACAGACAAAACATTCAGTACTTC. This codes for CASSADRQNIQYF. This chain joins TRBV6-1 and TRBJ2-4; D is perhaps TRBD1 (5 bases). The CDR3 sequence is 13 residues long. Germline CDR1 MNHNS, CDR2 SASEGT. Between the trimmed V and J ends, which lost 4 bases and 5 bases, there was a span of 9 bases.

This clonotype was seen a handful of times. The chain couples TRBV2 to TRBJ1-2, with a weak D call TRBD1 (5 bases). V was cut by 6 bases and J by 3 bases, with 20 bases left in between. Germline CDR1 reads SNHLY; CDR2 reads FYNNEI. The CDR3 extends over 16 amino acids. CDR3 nucleotide sequence: TGTGCCAGCAGGCCGGCGGGCTCACAGGAAGACTATGGCTACACCTTC. It is translated as CASRPAGSQEDYGYTF. Full variable domain (outside the CDR3, taken from reference TRBV2 and TRBJ1-2): EPEVTQTPSHQVTQMGQEVILRCVPISNHLYFYWYRQILGQKVEFLVSFYNNEISEKSEIFDDQFSVERPDGSNFTLKIRSTKLEDSAMYFCASRPAGSQEDYGYTFGSGTRLTVV.

The chain uses TRBV19 and TRBJ2-2; 14 nucleotides match TRBD2. CDR3 size: 15 residues. V was pared by 7 bases and J by 6 bases, with 4 bases of the junction left unmatched. Per the germline V gene, CDR1 is LNHDA and CDR2 is SQIVND (reference sequence). CDR3 in DNA: TGTGCCAGTACCGTGGGACTAGCGGGAGCCGGGGAGCTGTTTTTT. This gives the protein CASTVGLAGAGELFF.

The rearrangement links TRBV6-2 or TRBV6-3 to TRBJ1-2, with no clear D. The CDR3 runs to 15 residues. CDR1 MNHEY and CDR2 SVGEGT come from the germline V gene. V was pared by 2 bases and J by 2 bases, with 12 bases between. CDR3 amino acids: CASSYGNGGNYGYTF. The CDR3 DNA follows: TGTGCCAGCAGTTACGGTAACGGAGGGAACTATGGCTACACCTTC.

This chain joins TRBV10-3 and TRBJ2-1; 8 positions match TRBD2. V was pared by 3 bases and J by 3 bases, with 4 bases of the junction left unmatched. CDR1 is ENHRY, CDR2 SYGVKD, per germline. This CDR3 is built from 15 residues. CDR3 region: CAISDPGGNYNEQFF. The CDR3 DNA follows: TGTGCCATCAGTGACCCGGGAGGGAACTACAATGAGCAGTTCTTC.

This rearrangement joins TRBV11-2 to TRBJ1-2, with no clear D. From germline, CDR1 is SGHAT and CDR2 FQNNGV. Trimming shortened V by 7 bases and J by 8 bases, and 11 bases separated the two germline ends. The CDR3 spans 11 residues. Written as DNA, the CDR3 is TGTGCCAGCACGTCGGCAGGCGGCTACACCTTC. This codes for CASTSAGGYTF.

This clonotype was counted between two and nine times. The genes are TRBV6-5 and TRBJ2-1; 10 bases are shared with TRBD2. CDR3 length: 14 amino acids. Unmatched junction bases numbered 5, after V lost 5 bases and J lost 7 bases. Germline values: CDR1 MNHEY, CDR2 SVGAGI. For the CDR3, the DNA is TGTGCCAGCAGTCAAGCGGGGGGGCCAAATGAGCAGTTCTTC. Residues: CASSQAGGPNEQFF.